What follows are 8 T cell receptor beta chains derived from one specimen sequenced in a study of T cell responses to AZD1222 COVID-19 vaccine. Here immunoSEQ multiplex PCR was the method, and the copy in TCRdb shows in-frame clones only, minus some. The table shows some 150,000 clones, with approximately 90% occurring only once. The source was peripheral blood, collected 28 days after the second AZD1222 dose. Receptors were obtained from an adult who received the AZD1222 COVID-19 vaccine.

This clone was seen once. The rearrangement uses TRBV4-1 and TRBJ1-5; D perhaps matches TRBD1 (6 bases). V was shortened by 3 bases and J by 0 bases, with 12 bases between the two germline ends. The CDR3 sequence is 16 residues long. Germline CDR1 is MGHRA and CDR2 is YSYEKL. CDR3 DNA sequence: TGCGCCAGCAGCCAGGACAGCCAACATAGCAATCAGCCCCAGCATTTT. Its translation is CASSQDSQHSNQPQHF.

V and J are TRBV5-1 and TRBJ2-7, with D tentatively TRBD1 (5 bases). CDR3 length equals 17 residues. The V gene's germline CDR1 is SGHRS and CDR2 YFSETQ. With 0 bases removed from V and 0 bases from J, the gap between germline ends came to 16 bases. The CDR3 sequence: CASSLGYITGFSYEQYF. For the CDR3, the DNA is TGCGCCAGCAGCTTGGGCTATATTACAGGATTCTCCTACGAGCAGTACTTC.

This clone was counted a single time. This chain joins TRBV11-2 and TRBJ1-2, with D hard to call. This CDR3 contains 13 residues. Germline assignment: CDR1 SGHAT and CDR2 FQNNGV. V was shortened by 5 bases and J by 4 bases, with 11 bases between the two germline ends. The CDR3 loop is CASSPRAFYGYTF. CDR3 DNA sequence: TGTGCCAGCAGCCCTCGAGCCTTCTATGGCTACACCTTC. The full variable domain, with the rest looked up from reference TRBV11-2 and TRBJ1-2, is EAGVAQSPRYKIIEKRQSVAFWCNPISGHATLYWYQQILGQGPKLLIQFQNNGVVDDSQLPKDRFSAERLKGVDSTLKIQPAKLEDSAVYLCASSPRAFYGYTFGSGTRLTVV.

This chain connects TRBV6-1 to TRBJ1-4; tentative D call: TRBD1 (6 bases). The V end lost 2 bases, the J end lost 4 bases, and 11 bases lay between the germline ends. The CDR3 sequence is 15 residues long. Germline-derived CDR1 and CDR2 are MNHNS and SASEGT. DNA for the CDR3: TGTGCCAGCAGTGAACAGGGGCTTAATAATGAAAAACTGTTTTTT. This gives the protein CASSEQGLNNEKLFF.

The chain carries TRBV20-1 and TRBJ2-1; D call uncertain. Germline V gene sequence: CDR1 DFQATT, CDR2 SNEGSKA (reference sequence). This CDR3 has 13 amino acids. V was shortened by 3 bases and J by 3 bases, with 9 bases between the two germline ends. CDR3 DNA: TGCAGTGCTAGTGACCGATTCTACAATGAGCAGTTCTTC. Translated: CSASDRFYNEQFF.

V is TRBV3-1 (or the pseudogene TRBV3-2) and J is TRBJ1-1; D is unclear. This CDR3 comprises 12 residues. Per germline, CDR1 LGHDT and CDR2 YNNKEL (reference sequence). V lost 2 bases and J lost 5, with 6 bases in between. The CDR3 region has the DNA TGTGCCAGCAGCCAACTGTTGACTGAAGCTTTCTTT. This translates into CASSQLLTEAFF.

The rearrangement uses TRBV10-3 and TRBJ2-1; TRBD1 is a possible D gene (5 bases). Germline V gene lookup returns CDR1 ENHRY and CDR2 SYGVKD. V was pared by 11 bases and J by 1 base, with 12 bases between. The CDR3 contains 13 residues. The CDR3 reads CASGHNSYNEQFF. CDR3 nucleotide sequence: TGTGCCTCCGGACACAATTCCTACAATGAGCAGTTCTTC.

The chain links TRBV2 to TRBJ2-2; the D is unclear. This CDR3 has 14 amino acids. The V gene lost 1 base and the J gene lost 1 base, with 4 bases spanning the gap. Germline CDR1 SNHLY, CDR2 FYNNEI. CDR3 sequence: CASSEVGNTGELFF. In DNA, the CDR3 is TGTGCCAGCAGTGAAGTGGGGAACACCGGGGAGCTGTTTTTT.